These 7 T cell receptor beta chains share one sample of origin, sequenced in a study of T cell clones after liver transplantation. The assay was immunoSEQ multiplex PCR, and TCRdb's table has in-frame clones only and misses some. Of 70,000 to 85,000 clones in the sample, about four fifths are singletons; the top ten hold about 0.6%. The sequences come from CD4+ T cells from blood, collected before liver transplant. Receptor source: a human donor who received a liver transplant.

The V and J genes are TRBV5-1 and TRBJ2-1; 12 positions agree with TRBD2. CDR1 is SGHRS, CDR2 YFSETQ, per germline. The CDR3 is made up of 15 amino acids. The junction had 4 bases not matched to a gene; V was cut back by 4 bases and J by 5 bases. The CDR3: CASSPSGREDNEQFF. Written as DNA, the CDR3 is TGCGCCAGCAGCCCTAGCGGGAGGGAAGACAATGAGCAGTTCTTC.

The chain combines TRBV6-5 with TRBJ2-1, with D perhaps matching TRBD1 or TRBD2 (5 bases each). The CDR3 is 14 amino acids. The V end was cut by 6 bases, the J end by 8 bases, with 17 bases between. Germline CDR1 reads MNHEY; CDR2 reads SVGAGI. CDR3: CASSPGTQFDEQFF. CDR3 DNA sequence: TGTGCCAGCAGCCCCGGGACCCAGTTCGATGAGCAGTTCTTC.

As concerns this clone: The junction and the germline gene differ at one end; a read error may be behind it. CDR3 loop: CASTLGTGGYGYTF. The DNA of the CDR3 is TGCGCCAGCACCTTGGGGACAGGGGGCTATGGCTACACCTTC. The gene calls are TRBV5-1 and TRBJ1-2; 11 nucleotides match TRBD1. Germline V gives CDR1 SGHRS, CDR2 YFSETQ. There are 14 residues in the CDR3.

This clone was detected only a few times. This chain joins TRBV27 and TRBJ1-1, with 8 bases lining up with TRBD1. Germline CDR1 MNHEY, CDR2 SMNVEV (reference sequence). With 0 bases clipped from V and 3 bases from J, the junction kept 6 bases outside the gene matches. The CDR3 has 16 residues. The CDR3 reads CASSLSITGGDTEAFF. The CDR3 coding sequence is TGTGCCAGCAGTTTATCGATAACAGGGGGGGACACTGAAGCTTTCTTT.

V gene TRBV5-1 combines with J gene TRBJ1-3, with 10 bases lining up with TRBD1. The CDR3 spans 17 residues. Germline V CDR1 and CDR2: SGHRS, YFSETQ. Trimming cost V 4 bases and J 4 bases; bases outside gene matches: 11. CDR3 nucleotide sequence: TGCGCCAGCAGCAATTTCGGAGGGACAGGGGTCGGAAACACCATATATTTT. Its protein product is CASSNFGGTGVGNTIYF.

The chain recombines TRBV7-2 with TRBJ1-2; TRBD1 is a possible D gene (5 bases). Between the trimmed V and J ends, which lost 5 bases and 8 bases, there was a span of 18 bases. There are 14 residues in the CDR3. The germline CDR1 and CDR2 sequences are SGHTA and FQGNSA. CDR3 nucleotide sequence: TGTGCCAGCAGCCCGACCGCGCAGGGATACGGCTACACCTTC. This gives the protein CASSPTAQGYGYTF.

The chain couples TRBV6-5 to TRBJ1-2, with D possibly being TRBD1 (5 bases). Trimming cost V 4 bases and J 7 bases, with 13 bases left between them. The germline gives CDR1 MNHEY, CDR2 SVGAGI. CDR3 length: 13 amino acids. The CDR3 protein is CASSFGQGFGYTF. As DNA, the CDR3 is TGTGCCAGCAGTTTCGGGCAGGGTTTTGGCTACACCTTC.